The rows below give T cell receptor beta chains drawn from one sample of a study of shared clonotypes between healthy human individuals. Clones were read by immunoSEQ multiplex PCR, and TCRdb kept only the in-frame ones, dropping some. The sample has about 680,000 clones; 92% are singletons. Material for sequencing was naive CD8+ T cells sorted from blood. The receptor source for this set is a young man in good health. Both conserved end residues are part of each CDR3. Each record gives: J gene, clone size, V gene, D gene, CDR3 protein, CDR3 DNA. The D gene is left open where the match is weak. Rows may omit the clone size; those that give it use once, few, many or a size class.

TRBJ1-2,.,TRBV14,TRBD1,CASSQYRGYGYTF,TGTGCCAGCAGCCAATACAGGGGATATGGCTACACCTTC
TRBJ2-7,.,TRBV5-1,TRBD1,CASSTGQGSYEQYF,TGCGCCAGCAGCACGGGACAGGGATCCTACGAGCAGTACTTC
TRBJ2-7,.,TRBV27,TRBD1,CASSSGQRIRVRWEQYF,TGTGCCAGCAGTTCGGGACAGAGGATTCGGGTGCGCTGGGAGCAGTACTTC
TRBJ2-2,.,TRBV28,.,CASVGDSRTATGELFF,TGTGCCAGTGTCGGGGACTCCAGGACAGCCACCGGGGAGCTGTTTTTT
TRBJ1-4,.,TRBV4-1,.,CASSQDPRTLFF,TGCGCCAGCAGCCAAGACCCCCGGACGCTGTTTTTT
TRBJ1-2,.,TRBV9,.,CASGRGDTLGYTF,TGTGCCAGCGGCCGTGGAGACACCCTTGGCTACACCTTC
TRBJ2-1,.,TRBV7-8,.,CASSVIANEQFF,TGTGCCAGCAGCGTGATAGCCAATGAGCAGTTCTTC
TRBJ1-1,once,TRBV28,.,CASSLGGTGEAFF,TGTGCCAGCAGTTTGGGCGGTACAGGTGAAGCTTTCTTT
TRBJ2-7,.,TRBV29-1,.,CSVVRSNRGEQYF,TGCAGCGTTGTTCGGAGCAACAGAGGCGAGCAGTACTTC
TRBJ2-7,once,TRBV28,.,CASSETPESYEQYF,TGTGCCAGCAGTGAGACACCCGAGTCCTACGAGCAGTACTTC
TRBJ1-2,.,TRBV5-1,.,CASSLAVGNYGYTF,TGCGCCAGCAGCTTGGCCGTCGGCAACTATGGCTACACCTTC
TRBJ1-5,.,TRBV27,.,CASSPGRRNQPQHF,TGTGCCAGCAGTCCCGGGCGAAGGAATCAGCCCCAGCATTTT
TRBJ1-3,.,TRBV7-9,.,CASSFVRPSEDTIYF,TGTGCCAGCAGCTTCGTACGCCCTTCTGAAGACACCATATATTTT
TRBJ1-5,.,TRBV30,.,CAWAVDSNQPQHF,TGTGCCTGGGCAGTTGATAGCAATCAGCCCCAGCATTTT
TRBJ2-1,.,TRBV9,.,CASNPGSEYNEQFF,TGTGCCAGCAATCCGGGGAGCGAATACAATGAGCAGTTCTTC
TRBJ2-3,.,TRBV7-6,TRBD2,CASSPSGNTQYF,TGTGCCAGCAGCCCTAGCGGGAATACGCAGTATTTT
TRBJ2-7,.,TRBV7-9,.,CASRTGTEQYF,TGTGCCAGCAGAACCGGAACCGAGCAGTACTTC
TRBJ2-3,.,TRBV5-1,.,CASSSTGDTQYF,TGCGCCAGCAGCTCGACGGGAGATACGCAGTATTTT
TRBJ2-7,.,TRBV7-9,.,CASSLELSSYEQYF,TGTGCCAGCAGCTTAGAGCTGAGCTCCTACGAGCAGTACTTC
TRBJ1-2,.,TRBV7-9,.,CASSGGNNYGYTF,TGTGCCAGCAGCGGCGGAAATAACTATGGCTACACCTTC
TRBJ1-2,.,TRBV4-1,.,CASSQGGRSGTVVGYTF,TGCGCCAGCAGCCAAGGGGGGAGGTCCGGGACGGTCGTTGGCTACACCTTC
TRBJ2-2,.,TRBV6-5,.,CASSYSWTYTGELFF,TGTGCCAGCAGTTACTCGTGGACATACACCGGGGAGCTGTTTTTT
TRBJ2-5,.,TRBV6-6,.,CASSSGGTQYF,TGTGCCAGCAGTTCCGGGGGGACCCAGTACTTC
TRBJ1-2,.,TRBV6-4,.,CASSDFAGESSYGYTF,TGTGCCAGCAGTGACTTCGCAGGGGAGAGCAGCTATGGCTACACCTTC
TRBJ1-1,.,TRBV14,.,CASSQGRGSMGTEAFF,TGTGCCAGCAGCCAAGGTCGGGGGTCGATGGGGACTGAAGCTTTCTTT
TRBJ2-5,.,TRBV11-2,TRBD2,CASSSTSGTMETQYF,TGTGCCAGCAGCTCGACTAGCGGGACGATGGAGACCCAGTACTTC
TRBJ2-3,.,TRBV7-3,TRBD2,CASSPESGRVDTQYF,TGTGCCAGCAGCCCTGAGAGCGGGAGGGTAGATACGCAGTATTTT
TRBJ2-5,.,TRBV28,TRBD2,CASSLVGLAAETQYF,TGTGCCAGCAGTTTAGTGGGGCTAGCGGCAGAGACCCAGTACTTC
TRBJ2-7,.,TRBV15,TRBD2,CATSRTSGNSYEQYF,TGTGCCACCAGCAGAACTAGCGGGAACTCCTACGAGCAGTACTTC
TRBJ2-2,.,TRBV30,TRBD2,CAWSVLLAGGFTGELFF,TGTGCCTGGAGTGTACTACTAGCGGGAGGCTTCACCGGGGAGCTGTTTTTT
TRBJ1-2,.,TRBV27,.,CASSPGPHGYTF,TGTGCCAGCAGTCCCGGGCCCCATGGCTACACCTTC
TRBJ1-2,.,TRBV29-1,TRBD1,CSARTGVYGYTF,TGCAGCGCCCGGACAGGGGTCTATGGCTACACCTTC
TRBJ2-1,.,TRBV7-9,.,CASSLSSHSANEQFF,TGTGCCAGCAGCTTATCTAGCCACTCGGCCAATGAGCAGTTCTTC
TRBJ2-7,once,TRBV7-8,.,CASSLRAGSLHEQYF,TGTGCCAGCAGCTTAAGGGCGGGGTCTCTCCACGAGCAGTACTTC
TRBJ2-3,.,TRBV11-2,TRBD2,CASSLASGLSTDTQYF,TGTGCCAGCAGCTTAGCGTCGGGACTAAGCACAGATACGCAGTATTTT
TRBJ1-4,.,TRBV6-5,.,CASSRGTVLNEKLFF,TGTGCCAGCAGTAGGGGGACCGTCCTTAATGAAAAACTGTTTTTT
TRBJ2-6,.,TRBV7-9,TRBD1,CASSLADRVDVLTF,TGTGCCAGCAGCTTAGCGGACAGGGTCGACGTCCTGACTTTC
TRBJ2-3,.,TRBV7-2,TRBD2,CASSLARLAETTDTQYF,TGTGCCAGCAGCTTAGCGCGACTAGCGGAAACCACAGATACGCAGTATTTT
TRBJ2-5,.,TRBV11-2,.,CASSTPSGETQYF,TGTGCCAGCAGCACCCCCTCCGGAGAGACCCAGTACTTC
TRBJ2-3,.,TRBV13,.,CASSVGLALTDTQYF,TGTGCCAGCAGCGTCGGACTGGCCCTCACAGATACGCAGTATTTT
TRBJ2-1,.,TRBV9,.,CASSVYRSNEQFF,TGTGCCAGCAGCGTCTACAGATCCAATGAGCAGTTCTTC
TRBJ2-7,.,TRBV10-3,.,CAIAPGTSYEQYF,TGTGCCATAGCCCCCGGGACTTCCTACGAGCAGTACTTC
TRBJ1-2,once,TRBV5-4,.,CASLRVVPGTYGYTF,TGTGCCAGCCTCAGAGTCGTACCAGGGACCTATGGCTACACCTTC
TRBJ1-2,.,TRBV29-1,.,CSVVPSFDPYGYTF,TGCAGCGTTGTCCCTTCATTTGATCCCTATGGCTACACCTTC
TRBJ2-1,.,TRBV7-8,TRBD2,CASSALTSGNEQFF,TGTGCCAGCAGCGCCCTTACTAGCGGCAATGAGCAGTTCTTC
TRBJ1-1,.,TRBV5-4,.,CASSSGVTEAFF,TGTGCCAGCAGCTCTGGGGTCACTGAAGCTTTCTTT
TRBJ2-1,.,TRBV14,.,CASSQDSSYYNEQFF,TGTGCCAGCAGCCAAGATTCGAGTTACTACAATGAGCAGTTCTTC
TRBJ2-5,.,TRBV5-1,TRBD2,CASSFGLAGNTQETQYF,TGCGCCAGCAGCTTCGGACTAGCGGGCAATACCCAAGAGACCCAGTACTTC
TRBJ1-3,.,TRBV7-2,.,CASSLDRRTAGNTIYF,TGTGCCAGCAGCTTAGACCGGCGCACGGCTGGAAACACCATATATTTT
TRBJ2-1,.,TRBV7-8,.,CASSPHPSGASYNEQFF,TGTGCCAGCAGCCCCCACCCATCTGGGGCCTCCTACAATGAGCAGTTCTTC
TRBJ1-4,.,TRBV21-1,.,CACRTGGVPATNEKLFF,TGTGCCTGCAGGACAGGGGGCGTACCCGCAACTAATGAAAAACTGTTTTTT
TRBJ2-7,.,TRBV5-1,.,CASSLAVNSYEQYF,TGCGCCAGCAGCTTGGCAGTAAACTCCTACGAGCAGTACTTC
TRBJ2-7,.,TRBV27,.,CASGHATYEQYF,TGTGCCAGTGGTCACGCGACCTACGAGCAGTACTTC
TRBJ2-7,.,TRBV30,.,CAWSVGAYEQYF,TGTGCCTGGAGTGTCGGGGCTTACGAGCAGTACTTC